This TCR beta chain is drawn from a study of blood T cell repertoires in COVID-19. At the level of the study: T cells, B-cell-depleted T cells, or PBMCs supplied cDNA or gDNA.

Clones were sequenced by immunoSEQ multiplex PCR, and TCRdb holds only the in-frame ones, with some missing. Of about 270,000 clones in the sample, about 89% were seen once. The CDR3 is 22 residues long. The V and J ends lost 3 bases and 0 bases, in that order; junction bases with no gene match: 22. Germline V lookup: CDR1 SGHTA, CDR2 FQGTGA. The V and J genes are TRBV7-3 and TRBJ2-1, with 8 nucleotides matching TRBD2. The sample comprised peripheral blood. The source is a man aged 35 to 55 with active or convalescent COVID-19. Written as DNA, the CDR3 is TGTGCCAGCAGCTTTCCGACCCCTGGACTAGCATCACAGACGAGCTCCTACAATGAGCAGTTCTTC. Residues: CASSFPTPGLASQTSSYNEQFF.